This is a list of T cell receptor beta chains from one sample in a study of CD4+ T cells in melanoma. Using immunoSEQ multiplex PCR, the repertoire was profiled, and TCRdb retains in-frame clones only, with some absent. The sample includes tens of thousands of clones, around four fifths of them seen just once. The receptor set was obtained from a human donor with melanoma. Both conserved end residues are part of each CDR3. Each record gives: J gene, CDR3 length, D gene, clone size, V gene, CDR3 protein, CDR3 DNA. D genes are given only for firm matches. For some rows the clone size is stated as once, few or many, or as a class when expanded; others skip it.

TRBJ1-1	13	-	-	TRBV2	CASTGPGNTEAFF	TGTGCCAGTACAGGGCCGGGTAACACTGAAGCTTTCTTT
TRBJ1-2	14	-	-	TRBV6-1	CASSNWPETMASTF	TGTGCCAGCAGTAACTGGCCGGAAACTATGGCTTCCACCTTC
TRBJ2-3	17	TRBD2	-	TRBV9	CASSVGLAGGVTDTQYF	TGTGCCAGCAGCGTAGGATTAGCGGGGGGAGTCACAGATACGCAGTATTTT
TRBJ2-3	11	-	-	TRBV12-5	CASGDFDTQYF	TGTGCTAGTGGGGATTTTGATACGCAGTATTTT
TRBJ1-4	14	-	-	TRBV6-6	CAAGEVSTNEKLFF	TGTGCCGCCGGAGAGGTCTCAACTAATGAAAAACTGTTTTTT
TRBJ2-3	13	TRBD2	-	TRBV7-9	CASQLAGSDTQYF	TGTGCCAGCCAACTAGCGGGATCAGATACGCAGTATTTT
TRBJ2-1	16	TRBD2	few	TRBV2	CASSGNGGAGRIEQFF	TGTGCCAGCAGTGGGAACGGGGGGGCAGGTCGTATTGAGCAGTTCTTC
TRBJ2-1	15	-	-	TRBV5-1	CASSLGGGKYNEQFF	TGCGCCAGCAGCTTGGGAGGGGGGAAGTACAATGAGCAGTTCTTC
TRBJ2-1	14	TRBD2	-	TRBV2	CASTVLTSGDEQFF	TGTGCCAGCACAGTTTTGACTAGCGGCGATGAGCAGTTCTTC
TRBJ2-3	13	-	once	TRBV18	CASSSRQTDTQYF	TGTGCCAGCTCATCTAGACAAACAGATACGCAGTATTTT
TRBJ1-6	15	-	-	TRBV6-5	CASSSSGRSRSPLHF	TGTGCCAGCAGTTCTTCAGGCCGGTCTCGATCACCCCTCCACTTT
TRBJ1-4	16	TRBD1	-	TRBV10-3	CAISDQGGRTNEKLFF	TGTGCCATCAGTGACCAAGGGGGCCGGACTAATGAAAAACTGTTTTTT
TRBJ1-1	14	TRBD1	-	TRBV27	CASSWRDRGTEAFF	TGTGCCAGCAGTTGGCGGGACAGGGGTACTGAAGCTTTCTTT
TRBJ2-1	18	TRBD2	-	TRBV19	CASSYGRLAGASYNEQFF	TGTGCCAGTAGTTATGGGCGACTAGCGGGGGCCTCTTACAATGAGCAGTTCTTC
TRBJ1-3	15	-	few	TRBV2	CASRRTQGTGNTIYF	TGTGCCAGCAGACGGACTCAGGGAACTGGAAACACCATATATTTT
TRBJ1-2	15	-	-	TRBV5-4	CASSSASEGDYGYTF	TGTGCCAGCAGCTCCGCCTCCGAGGGTGACTATGGCTACACCTTC
TRBJ1-2	14	-	-	TRBV21-1	CASSKGRVEIGYTF	TGTGCCAGCAGCAAAGGAAGGGTCGAGATTGGCTACACCTTC
TRBJ2-7	11	TRBD1	-	TRBV11-3	CASGTGDEQYF	TGTGCCAGCGGGACAGGGGACGAGCAGTACTTC
TRBJ1-2	12	TRBD1	-	TRBV11-2	CASSTRTGGFTF	TGTGCCAGCAGCACTAGGACAGGGGGCTTCACCTTC
TRBJ2-7	16	-	-	TRBV6-6	CASTPWGYGEFYEQYF	TGTGCCAGCACCCCCTGGGGGTACGGGGAGTTTTACGAGCAGTACTTC
TRBJ1-2	13	-	-	TRBV18	CASSPKEGNGYTF	TGTGCCAGCTCCCCTAAAGAAGGGAATGGCTACACCTTC
TRBJ2-2	14	-	-	TRBV2	CASNFISSSGELFF	TGTGCCAGCAATTTCATCAGTAGCTCTGGGGAGCTGTTTTTT
TRBJ2-5	16	-	-	TRBV5-5	CASNHGAGTNQETQYF	TGTGCCAGCAACCACGGTGCGGGAACGAACCAAGAGACCCAGTACTTC
TRBJ1-5	15	-	-	TRBV5-3	CASSPTGAGNQPQHF	TGTGCCAGCAGCCCGACGGGAGCTGGCAATCAGCCCCAGCATTTT
TRBJ1-3	14	-	-	TRBV9	CASSAQGSGNTIYF	TGTGCCAGCAGCGCTCAGGGGTCCGGAAACACCATATATTTT
TRBJ1-1	14	TRBD1	-	TRBV7-8	CASSMTGPNTEAFF	TGTGCCAGCAGCATGACAGGGCCCAACACTGAAGCTTTCTTT
TRBJ1-2	12	-	-	TRBV30	CAWTSLALGYTF	TGTGCCTGGACTTCCTTGGCTCTTGGCTACACCTTC
TRBJ1-1	13	-	few	TRBV5-4	CASSLDSVFGAFF	TGTGCCAGCAGCTTGGATAGTGTCTTTGGAGCTTTCTTT
TRBJ2-7	12	-	-	TRBV6-6	CASSGVPYEQYF	TGTGCCAGCAGCGGGGTACCCTACGAGCAGTACTTC